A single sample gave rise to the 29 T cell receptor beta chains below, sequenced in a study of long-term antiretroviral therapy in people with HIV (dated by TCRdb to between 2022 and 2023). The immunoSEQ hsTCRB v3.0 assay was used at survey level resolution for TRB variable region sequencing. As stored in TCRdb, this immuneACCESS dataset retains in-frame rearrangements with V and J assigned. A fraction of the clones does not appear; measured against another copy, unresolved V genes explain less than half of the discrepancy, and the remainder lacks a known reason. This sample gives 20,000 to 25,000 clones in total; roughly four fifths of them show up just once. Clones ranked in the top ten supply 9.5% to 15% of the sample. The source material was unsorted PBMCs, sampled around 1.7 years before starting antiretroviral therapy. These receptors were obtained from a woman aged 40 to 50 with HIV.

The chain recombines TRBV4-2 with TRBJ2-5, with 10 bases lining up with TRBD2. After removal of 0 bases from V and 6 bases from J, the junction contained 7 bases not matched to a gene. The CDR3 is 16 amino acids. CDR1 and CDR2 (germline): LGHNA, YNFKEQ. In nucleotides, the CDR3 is TGTGCCAGCAGCCAAGATCCGACTAGCGGGCCAAAGACCCAGTACTTC. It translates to CASSQDPTSGPKTQYF.

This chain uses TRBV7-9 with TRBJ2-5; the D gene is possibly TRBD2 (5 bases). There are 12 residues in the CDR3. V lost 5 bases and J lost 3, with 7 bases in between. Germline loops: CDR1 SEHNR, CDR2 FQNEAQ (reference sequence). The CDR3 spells CASSPREETQYF. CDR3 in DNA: TGTGCCAGCAGCCCGCGGGAAGAGACCCAGTACTTC.

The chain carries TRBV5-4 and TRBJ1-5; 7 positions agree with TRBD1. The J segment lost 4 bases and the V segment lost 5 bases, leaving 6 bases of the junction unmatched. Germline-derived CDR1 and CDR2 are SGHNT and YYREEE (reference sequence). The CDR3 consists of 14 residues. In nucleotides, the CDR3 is TGTGCCAGCAGTCAAGACAGGGAGAATCAGCCCCAGCATTTT. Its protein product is CASSQDRENQPQHF.

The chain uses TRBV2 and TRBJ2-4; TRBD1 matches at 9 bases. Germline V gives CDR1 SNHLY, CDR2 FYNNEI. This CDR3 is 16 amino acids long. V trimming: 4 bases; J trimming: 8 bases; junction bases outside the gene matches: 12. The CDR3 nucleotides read TGTGCCAGCAGTGTTCTTACCGGGACAGGGACGGACATTCAGTACTTC. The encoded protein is CASSVLTGTGTDIQYF.

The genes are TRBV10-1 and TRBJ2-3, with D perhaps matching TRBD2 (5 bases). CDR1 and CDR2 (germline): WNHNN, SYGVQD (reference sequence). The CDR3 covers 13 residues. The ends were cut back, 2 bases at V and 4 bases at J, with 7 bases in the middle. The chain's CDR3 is CASSEGGADTQYF. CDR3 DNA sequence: TGCGCCAGCAGTGAGGGAGGCGCAGATACGCAGTATTTT.

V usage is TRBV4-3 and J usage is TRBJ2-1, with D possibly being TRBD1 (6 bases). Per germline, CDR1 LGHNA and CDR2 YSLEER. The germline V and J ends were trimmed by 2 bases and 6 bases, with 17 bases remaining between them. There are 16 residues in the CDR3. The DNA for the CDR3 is TGCGCCAGCAGCCAATCTGGGGGCGGATTTGCCAATGAGCAGTTCTTC. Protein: CASSQSGGGFANEQFF.

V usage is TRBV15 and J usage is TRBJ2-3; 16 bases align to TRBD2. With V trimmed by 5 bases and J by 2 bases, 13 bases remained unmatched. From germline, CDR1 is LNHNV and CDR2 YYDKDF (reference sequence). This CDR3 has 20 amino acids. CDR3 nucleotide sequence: TGTGCCACCAGCGCGATACCGGGACTAGCGGGGGGGCGCGACACAGATACGCAGTATTTT. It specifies CATSAIPGLAGGRDTDTQYF.

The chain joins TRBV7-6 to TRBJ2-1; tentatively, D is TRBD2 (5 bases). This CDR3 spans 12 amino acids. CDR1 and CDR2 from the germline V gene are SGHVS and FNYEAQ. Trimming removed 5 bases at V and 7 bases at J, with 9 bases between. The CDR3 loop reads CASSPRENEQFF. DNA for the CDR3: TGTGCCAGCAGCCCCCGGGAAAATGAGCAGTTCTTC.

CDR3 in amino acids: CASSLGQGGTERKLFF. CDR3 nucleotide sequence: TGTGCCAGCAGCTTGGGGCAGGGCGGTACGGAGAGAAAACTGTTTTTT. The chain recombines TRBV7-9 with TRBJ1-4, with D tentatively TRBD1 (5 bases). The V gene lost 3 bases and the J gene lost 10 bases, with 21 bases spanning the gap. The CDR3 covers 16 residues. Germline-derived CDR1 and CDR2 are SEHNR and FQNEAQ (reference sequence).

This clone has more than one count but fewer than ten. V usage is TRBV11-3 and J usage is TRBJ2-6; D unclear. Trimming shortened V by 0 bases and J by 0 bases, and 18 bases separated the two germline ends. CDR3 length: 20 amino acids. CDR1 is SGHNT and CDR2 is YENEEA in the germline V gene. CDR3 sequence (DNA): TGTGCCAGCAGCTTAGATCCCGACAACTTTTGGTTCTCTGGGGCCAACGTCCTGACTTTC. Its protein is CASSLDPDNFWFSGANVLTF.

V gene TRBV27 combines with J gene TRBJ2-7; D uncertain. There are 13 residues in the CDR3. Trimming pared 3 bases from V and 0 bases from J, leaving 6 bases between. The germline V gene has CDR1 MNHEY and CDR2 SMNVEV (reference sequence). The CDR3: CASSLDPSYEQYF. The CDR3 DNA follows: TGTGCCAGCAGTTTGGACCCCTCCTACGAGCAGTACTTC.

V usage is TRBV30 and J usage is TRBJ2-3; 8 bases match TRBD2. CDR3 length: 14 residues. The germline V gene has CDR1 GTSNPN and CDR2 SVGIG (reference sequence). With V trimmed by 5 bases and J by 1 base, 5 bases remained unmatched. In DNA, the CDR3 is TGTGCCTGGGACGGGGGGGCGGGCACAGATACGCAGTATTTT. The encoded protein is CAWDGGAGTDTQYF.

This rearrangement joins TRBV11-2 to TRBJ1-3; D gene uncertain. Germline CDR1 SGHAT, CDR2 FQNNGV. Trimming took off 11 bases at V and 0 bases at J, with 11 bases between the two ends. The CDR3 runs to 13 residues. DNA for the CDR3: TGTGCCGGATCCGGAATCTCTGGAAACACCATATATTTT. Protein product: CAGSGISGNTIYF.

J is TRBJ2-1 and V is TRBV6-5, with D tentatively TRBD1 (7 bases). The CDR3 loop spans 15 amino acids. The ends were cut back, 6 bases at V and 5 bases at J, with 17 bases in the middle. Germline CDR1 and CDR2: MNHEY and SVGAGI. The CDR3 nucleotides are TGTGCCAGCAGGGGAGCGACAGGGAGGCACAATGAGCAGTTCTTC. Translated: CASRGATGRHNEQFF.

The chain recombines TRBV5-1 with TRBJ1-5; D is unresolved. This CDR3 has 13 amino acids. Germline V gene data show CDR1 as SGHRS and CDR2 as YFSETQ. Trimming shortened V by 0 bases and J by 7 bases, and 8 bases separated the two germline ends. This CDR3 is CASSLGVGQPQHF. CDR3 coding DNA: TGCGCCAGCAGCTTGGGAGTAGGACAGCCCCAGCATTTT.

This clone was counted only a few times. CDR3 DNA: TGTGCCAGCAGGTTGGGAATGAGCAATTCACCCCTCCACTTT. Translated, it gives CASRLGMSNSPLHF. The J gene is TRBJ1-6, the V gene TRBV6-5; D gene unclear. The CDR3 covers 14 residues. Looked up from germline, CDR1 is MNHEY and CDR2 is SVGAGI. V shed 6 bases and J shed 7 bases, with 13 bases lying between them.

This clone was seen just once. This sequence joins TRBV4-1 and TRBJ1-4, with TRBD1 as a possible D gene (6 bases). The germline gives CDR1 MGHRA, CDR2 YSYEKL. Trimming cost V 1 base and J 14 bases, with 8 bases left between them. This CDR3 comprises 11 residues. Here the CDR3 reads CASSQAGVLFF. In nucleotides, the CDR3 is TGCGCCAGCAGCCAAGCAGGGGTCCTGTTTTTT.

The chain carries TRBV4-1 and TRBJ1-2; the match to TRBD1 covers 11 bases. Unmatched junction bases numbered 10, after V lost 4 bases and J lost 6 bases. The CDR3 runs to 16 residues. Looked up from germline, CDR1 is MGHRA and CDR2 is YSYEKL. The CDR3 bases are TGCGCCAGCAGCCTAGCCTTTCCGGGACAGGGGGATGGCTACACCTTC. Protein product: CASSLAFPGQGDGYTF.

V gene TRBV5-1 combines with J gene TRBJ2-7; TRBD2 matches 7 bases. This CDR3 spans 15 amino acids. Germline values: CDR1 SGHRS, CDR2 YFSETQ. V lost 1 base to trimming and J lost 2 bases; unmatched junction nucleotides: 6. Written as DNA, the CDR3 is TGCGCCAGCAGCTTGACGACCCTAGCGGCCTACGAGCAGTACTTC. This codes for CASSLTTLAAYEQYF.

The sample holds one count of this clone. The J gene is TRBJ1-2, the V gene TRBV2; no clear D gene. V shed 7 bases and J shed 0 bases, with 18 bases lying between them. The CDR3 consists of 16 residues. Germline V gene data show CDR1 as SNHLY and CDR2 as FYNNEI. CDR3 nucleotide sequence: TGTGCCAGCACCGAGTCGGGAACAAACCCTAACTATGGCTACACCTTC. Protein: CASTESGTNPNYGYTF.

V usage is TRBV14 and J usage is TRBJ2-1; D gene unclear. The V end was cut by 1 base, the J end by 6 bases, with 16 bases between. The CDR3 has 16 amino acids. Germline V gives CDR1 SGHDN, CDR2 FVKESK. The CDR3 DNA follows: TGTGCCAGCAGCCAAGTTCGTAGCCTTGTTGGCAATGAGCAGTTCTTC. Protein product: CASSQVRSLVGNEQFF.

CDR3: CASIRAGTDNYGYTF. The DNA of the CDR3 is TGTGCCAGTATCAGAGCAGGGACAGATAACTATGGCTACACCTTC. J is TRBJ1-2 and V is TRBV21-1; no check of the table's D call, TRBD1, against the DNA was made. TRBV21-1 is a recognized pseudogene. The CDR3 runs to 15 residues.

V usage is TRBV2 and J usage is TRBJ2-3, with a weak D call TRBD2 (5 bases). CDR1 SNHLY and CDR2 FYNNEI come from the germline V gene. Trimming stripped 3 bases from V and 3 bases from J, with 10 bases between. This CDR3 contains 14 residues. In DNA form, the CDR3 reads TGTGCCAGCAGTGATTATGAGCGGACAGATACGCAGTATTTT. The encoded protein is CASSDYERTDTQYF.

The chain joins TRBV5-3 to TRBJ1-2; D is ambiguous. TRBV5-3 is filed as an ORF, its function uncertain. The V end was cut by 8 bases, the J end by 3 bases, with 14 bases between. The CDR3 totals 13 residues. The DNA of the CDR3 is TGTGCCAGCAGCCCCACCGAGTACTATGGCTACACCTTC. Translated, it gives CASSPTEYYGYTF.

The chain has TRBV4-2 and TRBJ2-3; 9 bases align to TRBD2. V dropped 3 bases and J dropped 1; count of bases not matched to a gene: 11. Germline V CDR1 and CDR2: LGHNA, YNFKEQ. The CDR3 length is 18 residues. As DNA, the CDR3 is TGTGCCAGCAGCCAGGCTGCTGATAGCGGGGGTGGCACAGATACGCAGTATTTT. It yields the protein CASSQAADSGGGTDTQYF.

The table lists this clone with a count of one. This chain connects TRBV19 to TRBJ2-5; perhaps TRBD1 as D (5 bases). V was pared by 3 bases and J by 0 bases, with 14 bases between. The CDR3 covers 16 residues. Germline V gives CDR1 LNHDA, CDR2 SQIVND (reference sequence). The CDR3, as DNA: TGTGCCAGTAGTATTGGGTCAGGGCCTAACCAAGAGACCCAGTACTTC. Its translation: CASSIGSGPNQETQYF.

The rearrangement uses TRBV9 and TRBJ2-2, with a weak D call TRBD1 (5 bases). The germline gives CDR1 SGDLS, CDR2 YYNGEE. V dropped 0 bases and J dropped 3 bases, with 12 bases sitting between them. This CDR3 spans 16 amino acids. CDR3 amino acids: CASSVGGGFYTGELFF. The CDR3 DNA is TGTGCCAGCAGCGTAGGGGGCGGATTTTACACCGGGGAGCTGTTTTTT.

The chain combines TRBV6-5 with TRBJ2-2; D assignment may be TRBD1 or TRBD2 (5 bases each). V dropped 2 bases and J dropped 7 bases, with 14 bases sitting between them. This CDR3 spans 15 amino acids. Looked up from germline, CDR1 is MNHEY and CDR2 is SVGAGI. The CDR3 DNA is TGTGCCAGCAGTTACCTAACGGGACGGGTCGGGGAGCTGTTTTTT. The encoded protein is CASSYLTGRVGELFF.

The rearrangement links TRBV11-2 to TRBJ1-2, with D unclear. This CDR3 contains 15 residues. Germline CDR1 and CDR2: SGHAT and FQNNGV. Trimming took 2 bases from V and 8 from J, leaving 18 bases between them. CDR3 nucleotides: TGTGCCAGCAGCTTATACCGGGAAGCAGGAGGCGGCTACACCTTC. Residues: CASSLYREAGGGYTF. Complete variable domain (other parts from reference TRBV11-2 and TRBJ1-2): EAGVAQSPRYKIIEKRQSVAFWCNPISGHATLYWYQQILGQGPKLLIQFQNNGVVDDSQLPKDRFSAERLKGVDSTLKIQPAKLEDSAVYLCASSLYREAGGGYTFGSGTRLTVV.